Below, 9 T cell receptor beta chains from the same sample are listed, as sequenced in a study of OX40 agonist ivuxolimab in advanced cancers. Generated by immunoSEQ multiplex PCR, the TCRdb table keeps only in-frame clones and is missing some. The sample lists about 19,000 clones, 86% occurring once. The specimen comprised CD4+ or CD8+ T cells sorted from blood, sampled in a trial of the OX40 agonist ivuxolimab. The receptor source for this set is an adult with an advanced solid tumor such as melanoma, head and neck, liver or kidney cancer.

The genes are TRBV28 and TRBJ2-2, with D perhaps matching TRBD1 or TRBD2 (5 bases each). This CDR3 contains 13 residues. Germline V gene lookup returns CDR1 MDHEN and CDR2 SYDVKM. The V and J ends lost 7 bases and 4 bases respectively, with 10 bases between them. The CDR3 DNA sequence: TGTGCCAGCAAGGGACCCCCCACCGGGGAGCTGTTTTTT. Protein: CASKGPPTGELFF.

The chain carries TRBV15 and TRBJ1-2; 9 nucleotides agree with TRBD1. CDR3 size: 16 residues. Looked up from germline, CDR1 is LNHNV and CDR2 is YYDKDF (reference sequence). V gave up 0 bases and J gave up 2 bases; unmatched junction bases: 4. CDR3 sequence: CATSRDETGGNYGYTF. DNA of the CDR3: TGTGCCACCAGCAGAGATGAGACAGGGGGAAACTATGGCTACACCTTC.

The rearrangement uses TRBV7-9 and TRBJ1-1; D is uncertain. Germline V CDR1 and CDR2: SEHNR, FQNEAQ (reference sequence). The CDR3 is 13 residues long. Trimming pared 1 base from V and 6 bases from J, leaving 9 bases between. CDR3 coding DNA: TGTGCCAGCAGCTTAGATCCTGCCCCTGAAGCTTTCTTT. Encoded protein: CASSLDPAPEAFF.

CDR3: CASSLEGTIYNEQFF. The CDR3 DNA follows: TGCGCCAGCAGCTTGGAGGGGACAATCTACAATGAGCAGTTCTTC. The genes are TRBV5-1 and TRBJ2-1; D perhaps matches TRBD1 (6 bases). This CDR3 is 15 amino acids long. V was shortened by 0 bases and J by 3 bases, with 10 bases between the two germline ends. Per the germline V gene, CDR1 is SGHRS and CDR2 is YFSETQ. Together with reference TRBV5-1 and TRBJ2-1, the CDR3 gives the full variable domain: KAGVTQTPRYLIKTRGQQVTLSCSPISGHRSVSWYQQTPGQGLQFLFEYFSETQRNKGNFPGRFSGRQFSNSRSEMNVSTLELGDSALYLCASSLEGTIYNEQFFGPGTRLTVL.

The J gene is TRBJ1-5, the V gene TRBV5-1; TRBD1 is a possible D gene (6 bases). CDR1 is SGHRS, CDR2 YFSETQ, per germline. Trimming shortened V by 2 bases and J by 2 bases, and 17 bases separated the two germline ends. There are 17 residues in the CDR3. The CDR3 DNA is TGCGCCAGCAGCTTCACCCCCGGGGGCGCGGGCAATCAGCCCCAGCATTTT. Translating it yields CASSFTPGGAGNQPQHF.

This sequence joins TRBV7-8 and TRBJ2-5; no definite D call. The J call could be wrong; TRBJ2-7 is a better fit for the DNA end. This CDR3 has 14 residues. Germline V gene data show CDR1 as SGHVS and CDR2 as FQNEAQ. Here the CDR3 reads CASSPTLDPYEQYF. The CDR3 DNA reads TGTGCCAGCAGCCCCACCTTAGATCCCTACGAGCAGTACTTC.

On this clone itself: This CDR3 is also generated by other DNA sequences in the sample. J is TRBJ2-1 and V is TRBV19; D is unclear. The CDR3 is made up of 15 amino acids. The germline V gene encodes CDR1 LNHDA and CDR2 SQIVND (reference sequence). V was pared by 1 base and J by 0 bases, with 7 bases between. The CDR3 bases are TGTGCCAGTAGTATAGCCGCCGGCTCCTACAATGAGCAGTTCTTC. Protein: CASSIAAGSYNEQFF.

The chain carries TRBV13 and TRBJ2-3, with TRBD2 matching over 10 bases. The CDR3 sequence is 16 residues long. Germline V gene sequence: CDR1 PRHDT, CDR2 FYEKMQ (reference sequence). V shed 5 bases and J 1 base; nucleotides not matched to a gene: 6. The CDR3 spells CASSLRTSGGTDTQYF. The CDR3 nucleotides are TGTGCCAGCAGCCTCCGAACTAGCGGGGGCACAGATACGCAGTATTTT.

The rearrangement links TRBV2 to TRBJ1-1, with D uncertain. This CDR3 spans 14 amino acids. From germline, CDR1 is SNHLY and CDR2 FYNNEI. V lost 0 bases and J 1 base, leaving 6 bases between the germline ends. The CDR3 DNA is TGTGCCAGCAGTGAAGCGTGGGGGAACACTGAAGCTTTCTTT. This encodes CASSEAWGNTEAFF.